Below are 26 T cell receptor beta chains sequenced from a single sample in a study of graft-versus-host responses after intestinal transplantation. Sequenced by immunoSEQ multiplex PCR; TCRdb stores in-frame clones only, minus some. The sample has about 19,000 clones; approximately 86% are singletons. The sequences come from PBMCs, collected just over 230 days after intestinal transplant. These receptors originate from a human patient who received an intestinal transplant, so some T cells may come from the graft donor.

The rearrangement joins TRBV5-4 to TRBJ2-3; unclear D gene. Germline V CDR1 and CDR2: SGHNT, YYREEE (reference sequence). The length of the CDR3 is 16 residues. Trimming took 0 bases from V and 2 from J, leaving 13 bases between them. The CDR3, as DNA: TGTGCCAGCAGCTTGGTTGAGGTAGACCCCACAGATACGCAGTATTTT. This gives the protein CASSLVEVDPTDTQYF.

This clone has just one count. The rearrangement uses TRBV27 and TRBJ1-1, with 7 bases fitting TRBD1. The germline V gene encodes CDR1 MNHEY and CDR2 SMNVEV (reference sequence). After removal of 6 bases from V and 5 bases from J, the junction contained 3 bases not matched to a gene. This CDR3 spans 12 amino acids. CDR3 sequence reads: CASSPTGTEAFF. The CDR3 DNA follows: TGTGCCAGCAGCCCGACAGGGACTGAAGCTTTCTTT.

The CDR3, as DNA: TGTGCCAGCAGCTTGGTGTACACAGATACGCAGTATTTT. Its protein is CASSLVYTDTQYF. The chain carries TRBV5-6 and TRBJ2-3; no definite D call. Trimming cost V 0 bases and J 2 bases, with 4 bases left between them. CDR3 length: 13 amino acids. CDR1 SGHDT and CDR2 YYEEEE come from the germline V gene.

The V and J genes are TRBV7-9 and TRBJ2-2; D remains unclear. This CDR3 has 14 residues. Trimming took 7 bases from V and 1 from J, leaving 10 bases between them. Germline loops: CDR1 SEHNR, CDR2 FQNEAQ (reference sequence). This CDR3 is CASTPLQNTGELFF. In DNA form, the CDR3 reads TGTGCCAGCACCCCTCTACAGAACACCGGGGAGCTGTTTTTT.

V is TRBV11-2 and J is TRBJ2-4; 10 nucleotides agree with TRBD2. CDR3 length equals 19 residues. V shed 1 base and J 0 bases; nucleotides not matched to a gene: 9. Germline V gene data show CDR1 as SGHAT and CDR2 as FQNNGV. As DNA, the CDR3 is TGTGCCAGCAGCTTAGGGTCTAGCGGGGGCCTCCTAGCCAAAAACATTCAGTACTTC. Protein sequence: CASSLGSSGGLLAKNIQYF.

The chain has TRBV5-4 and TRBJ1-2; no clear D. CDR1 is SGHNT and CDR2 is YYREEE in the germline V gene (reference sequence). Trimming cost V 4 bases and J 0 bases, with 10 bases left between them. The CDR3 contains 14 residues. Written as DNA, the CDR3 is TGTGCCAGCAGCAACGTTCAAGCTAACTATGGCTACACCTTC. Its protein product is CASSNVQANYGYTF.

The chain carries TRBV5-6 and TRBJ1-5, with D perhaps matching TRBD1 (6 bases). The CDR3 contains 16 residues. Germline CDR1 SGHDT, CDR2 YYEEEE. V dropped 4 bases and J dropped 1 base, with 15 bases sitting between them. The DNA for the CDR3 is TGTGCCAGCAGCCAGACAGGTCAGGGAAGCAATCAGCCCCAGCATTTT. Protein sequence: CASSQTGQGSNQPQHF.

The chain links TRBV2 to TRBJ1-1, with D unresolved. V lost 8 bases and J 7 bases, leaving 11 bases between the germline ends. The CDR3 runs 11 residues. Germline V lookup: CDR1 SNHLY, CDR2 FYNNEI. DNA for the CDR3: TGTGCCAGCTCCGGGTTTGGTGAAGCTTTCTTT. Amino acids: CASSGFGEAFF.

V and J are TRBV7-6 and TRBJ2-7; D is undetermined. V was cut by 5 bases and J by 0 bases, with 8 bases left in between. CDR3 length equals 13 residues. The V gene's germline CDR1 is SGHVS and CDR2 FNYEAQ. CDR3 sequence: CASSPDSSYEQYF. The CDR3 DNA reads as TGTGCCAGCAGCCCAGACTCCTCCTACGAGCAGTACTTC. Combining the CDR3 with reference TRBV7-6 and TRBJ2-7 gives the whole variable domain GAGVSQSPRYKVTKRGQDVALRCDPISGHVSLYWYRQALGQGPEFLTYFNYEAQQDKSGLPNDRFSAERPEGSISTLTIQRTEQRDSAMYRCASSPDSSYEQYFGPGTRLTVT.

The rearrangement links TRBV5-1 to TRBJ1-1, with a possible D match to TRBD1 (5 bases). V lost 6 bases and J 8 bases, leaving 20 bases between the germline ends. Germline CDR1 reads SGHRS; CDR2 reads YFSETQ. This CDR3 region has 14 residues. CDR3: CASKLSGTGHEAFF. The CDR3 bases are TGCGCCAGCAAACTATCAGGGACGGGCCACGAAGCTTTCTTT.

The chain joins TRBV7-3 to TRBJ1-2; 8 nucleotides match TRBD1. With V trimmed by 6 bases and J by 4 bases, 4 bases remained unmatched. The CDR3 contains 13 residues. Germline V CDR1 and CDR2: SGHTA, FQGTGA. The CDR3 loop reads CASRSTGAYGYTF. CDR3 coding DNA: TGTGCCAGCAGGTCGACAGGGGCCTATGGCTACACCTTC.

This chain uses TRBV11-2 with TRBJ2-3, with 12 bases aligning to TRBD2. The trim removed 1 base at V and 5 bases at J, leaving 7 bases unmatched. In germline, CDR1 is SGHAT, CDR2 FQNNGV. The CDR3 covers 17 residues. Written as DNA, the CDR3 is TGTGCCAGCAGCTTAGGGCTAGCGGGGGGGCAGGGAGATACGCAGTATTTT. Amino acids: CASSLGLAGGQGDTQYF.

This chain links TRBV11-2 with TRBJ2-5, with D possibly being TRBD1 (6 bases). This CDR3 has 16 residues. Trimming cost V 0 bases and J 4 bases, with 15 bases left between them. Germline assignment: CDR1 SGHAT and CDR2 FQNNGV. This CDR3 reads CASSLDLNRVRETQYF. CDR3 nucleotide sequence: TGTGCCAGCAGCTTAGATCTTAACAGGGTGAGAGAGACCCAGTACTTC.

CDR3 region: CASSSNIVEQYF. Here the CDR3 DNA reads TGTGCCAGCAGCTCTAACATCGTCGAGCAGTACTTC. The chain has TRBV7-9 and TRBJ2-7; D unresolved. Trimming left V 4 bases short and J 6 bases short, with 10 bases between. The CDR3 is 12 residues long. CDR1 SEHNR and CDR2 FQNEAQ come from the germline V gene (reference sequence).

The chain uses TRBV19 and TRBJ1-1, with 12 bases lining up with TRBD1. The CDR3 is made up of 18 amino acids. Germline V gene data show CDR1 as LNHDA and CDR2 as SQIVND (reference sequence). Germline trimming cut 6 bases from V and 4 bases from J; bases unmatched to any gene: 15. CDR3 DNA: TGTGCCAGTAGCCCTCGGTGGGGACAGGGGGCGGCTCTCACTGAAGCTTTCTTT. Translated: CASSPRWGQGAALTEAFF.

This chain connects TRBV29-1 to TRBJ1-1; the match to TRBD1 covers 8 bases. Trimming removed 6 bases from V and 0 bases from J; junction bases left unmatched: 12. The CDR3 contains 16 residues. CDR1 is SQVTM, CDR2 ANQGSEA, per germline. CDR3 bases: TGCAGCGTAGTTGGGACAGGAGTAAAGATGAACACTGAAGCTTTCTTT. Translated, it gives CSVVGTGVKMNTEAFF.

This clone was detected only once. The chain uses TRBV2 and TRBJ1-1; possibly TRBD1 for D (6 bases). The germline gives CDR1 SNHLY, CDR2 FYNNEI. V was clipped by 5 bases and J by 0 bases, with 10 bases between them. The CDR3 loop spans 14 amino acids. This CDR3 reads CASSYTGMNTEAFF. CDR3 bases: TGTGCCAGCAGTTACACAGGGATGAACACTGAAGCTTTCTTT.

The chain is built from TRBV18 and TRBJ1-4, with D possibly matching TRBD1 (6 bases). V lost 6 bases, J lost 5 bases, and 19 bases lay in between. Germline lookup yields CDR1 KGHSH and CDR2 LQKENI. The CDR3 is made up of 16 amino acids. The chain's CDR3 is CASSPSGGGVNEKLFF. In nucleotides, the CDR3 is TGTGCCAGCTCCCCATCGGGGGGGGGCGTAAATGAAAAACTGTTTTTT. The whole variable domain, remainder taken from reference TRBV18 and TRBJ1-4, is NAGVMQNPRHLVRRRGQEARLRCSPMKGHSHVYWYRQLPEEGLKFMVYLQKENIIDESGMPKERFSAEFPKEGPSILRIQQVVRGDSAAYFCASSPSGGGVNEKLFFGSGTQLSVL.

The V call is TRBV5-1, the J call TRBJ2-7; 9 bases map to TRBD1. Looked up from germline, CDR1 is SGHRS and CDR2 is YFSETQ. The CDR3 extends over 18 amino acids. V shed 4 bases and J 4 bases; nucleotides not matched to a gene: 18. As DNA, the CDR3 is TGCGCCAGCAGCCGTCTAGGGGGCCCGGGACAGGGTAGTTACGAGCAGTACTTC. It specifies CASSRLGGPGQGSYEQYF.

The chain uses TRBV7-3 and TRBJ2-3, with D perhaps given as TRBD1 or TRBD2 (5 bases each). The length of the CDR3 is 15 residues. CDR1 SGHTA and CDR2 FQGTGA come from the germline V gene. The V and J ends lost 5 bases and 5 bases respectively, with 17 bases between them. The CDR3 coding sequence is TGTGCCAGCAGCATCGGGATGGGGCCGGGAGATACGCAGTATTTT. It codes for CASSIGMGPGDTQYF.

The V and J genes are TRBV6-4 and TRBJ1-5, with D unresolved. Germline V gene lookup returns CDR1 MRHNA and CDR2 SNTAGT. CDR3 length: 16 amino acids. Trimming cost V 2 bases and J 0 bases, with 11 bases left between them. CDR3 residues: CASSDQKFYSNQPQHF. In DNA, the CDR3 is TGTGCCAGCAGTGACCAGAAGTTTTATAGCAATCAGCCCCAGCATTTT.

This chain links TRBV19 with TRBJ2-7, with 9 bases identical to TRBD1. Per germline, CDR1 LNHDA and CDR2 SQIVND (reference sequence). The length of the CDR3 is 16 residues. With V trimmed by 9 bases and J by 2 bases, 14 bases remained unmatched. The CDR3 region has the DNA TGTGCCAGCGCCGGGACAGGGCAATCGTCGACCTACGAGCAGTACTTC. Its protein product is CASAGTGQSSTYEQYF.

V gene TRBV10-3 combines with J gene TRBJ2-5, with a possible D match to TRBD2 (5 bases). The CDR3 is 14 amino acids. The V gene lost 2 bases and the J gene lost 1 base, with 8 bases spanning the gap. Germline V gene sequence: CDR1 ENHRY, CDR2 SYGVKD. The CDR3 region is CAISEAGPQETQYF. The CDR3 DNA reads as TGTGCCATCAGTGAGGCGGGTCCCCAAGAGACCCAGTACTTC.

The V gene is TRBV19, the J gene TRBJ1-5; 10 bases match TRBD1. The CDR3 totals 17 residues. Germline V gene lookup returns CDR1 LNHDA and CDR2 SQIVND (reference sequence). Trimming at V came to 9 bases and at J to 0 bases, leaving 11 bases not matched to a gene. The CDR3 loop is CARIRDRGVPSNQPQHF. The CDR3 DNA reads TGTGCCAGAATTAGGGACAGGGGAGTCCCTAGCAATCAGCCCCAGCATTTT.

The chain carries TRBV7-9 and TRBJ2-1; 16 bases agree with TRBD2. Looked up from germline, CDR1 is SEHNR and CDR2 is FQNEAQ (reference sequence). The J segment lost 3 bases and the V segment lost 5 bases, leaving 7 bases of the junction unmatched. The CDR3 runs 18 residues. DNA of the CDR3: TGTGCCAGCAGCGGGACTAGCGGGGGGGCCCCAAGCTACAATGAGCAGTTCTTC. Its translation: CASSGTSGGAPSYNEQFF. The variable domain in full, completed from reference TRBV7-9 and TRBJ2-1, reads DTGVSQNPRHKITKRGQNVTFRCDPISEHNRLYWYRQTLGQGPEFLTYFQNEAQLEKSRLLSDRFSAERPKGSFSTLEIQRTEQGDSAMYLCASSGTSGGAPSYNEQFFGPGTRLTVL.

The chain recombines TRBV6-4 with TRBJ2-3, with D perhaps TRBD2 (6 bases). CDR3 size: 14 residues. Germline CDR1 reads MRHNA; CDR2 reads SNTAGT. With 4 bases removed from V and 0 bases from J, the gap between germline ends came to 8 bases. The CDR3 loop reads CASSGGGSTDTQYF. In nucleotides, the CDR3 is TGTGCCAGCAGTGGTGGGGGGAGCACAGATACGCAGTATTTT.